This TCR beta chain was retrieved from a study of graft-versus-host responses after intestinal transplantation. Study-wide background: Anti-thymocyte globulin induction preceded three to four years of tacrolimus and steroid maintenance in all recipients.

A remark on this clone: Its antigen remains unknown.

The data were produced by immunoSEQ multiplex PCR, yet TCRdb's version contains in-frame clones alone and is incomplete. The sample includes around 100,000 clones, around 90% seen only once; the top ten take roughly 0.24%. General study findings and limits: Patients with graft-donor T cell macrochimerism had high graft-versus-host to host-versus-graft clonal ratios in allografts.

CDR3 length: 14 amino acids. V lost 2 bases, J lost 6 bases, and 13 bases lay in between. Germline V gene sequence: CDR1 SEHNR, CDR2 FQNEAQ (reference sequence). The material was unstimulated CD4+ T cells sorted from spleen or lymph node cells, obtained before transplant. The V call is TRBV7-9, the J call TRBJ1-2; D is unresolved. The receptor was isolated from a human donor who was the organ donor for an intestinal transplant. The CDR3 nucleotides read TGTGCCAGCAGCTTAACCGGGGATCTTAATGGCTACACCTTC. Translating gives CASSLTGDLNGYTF.